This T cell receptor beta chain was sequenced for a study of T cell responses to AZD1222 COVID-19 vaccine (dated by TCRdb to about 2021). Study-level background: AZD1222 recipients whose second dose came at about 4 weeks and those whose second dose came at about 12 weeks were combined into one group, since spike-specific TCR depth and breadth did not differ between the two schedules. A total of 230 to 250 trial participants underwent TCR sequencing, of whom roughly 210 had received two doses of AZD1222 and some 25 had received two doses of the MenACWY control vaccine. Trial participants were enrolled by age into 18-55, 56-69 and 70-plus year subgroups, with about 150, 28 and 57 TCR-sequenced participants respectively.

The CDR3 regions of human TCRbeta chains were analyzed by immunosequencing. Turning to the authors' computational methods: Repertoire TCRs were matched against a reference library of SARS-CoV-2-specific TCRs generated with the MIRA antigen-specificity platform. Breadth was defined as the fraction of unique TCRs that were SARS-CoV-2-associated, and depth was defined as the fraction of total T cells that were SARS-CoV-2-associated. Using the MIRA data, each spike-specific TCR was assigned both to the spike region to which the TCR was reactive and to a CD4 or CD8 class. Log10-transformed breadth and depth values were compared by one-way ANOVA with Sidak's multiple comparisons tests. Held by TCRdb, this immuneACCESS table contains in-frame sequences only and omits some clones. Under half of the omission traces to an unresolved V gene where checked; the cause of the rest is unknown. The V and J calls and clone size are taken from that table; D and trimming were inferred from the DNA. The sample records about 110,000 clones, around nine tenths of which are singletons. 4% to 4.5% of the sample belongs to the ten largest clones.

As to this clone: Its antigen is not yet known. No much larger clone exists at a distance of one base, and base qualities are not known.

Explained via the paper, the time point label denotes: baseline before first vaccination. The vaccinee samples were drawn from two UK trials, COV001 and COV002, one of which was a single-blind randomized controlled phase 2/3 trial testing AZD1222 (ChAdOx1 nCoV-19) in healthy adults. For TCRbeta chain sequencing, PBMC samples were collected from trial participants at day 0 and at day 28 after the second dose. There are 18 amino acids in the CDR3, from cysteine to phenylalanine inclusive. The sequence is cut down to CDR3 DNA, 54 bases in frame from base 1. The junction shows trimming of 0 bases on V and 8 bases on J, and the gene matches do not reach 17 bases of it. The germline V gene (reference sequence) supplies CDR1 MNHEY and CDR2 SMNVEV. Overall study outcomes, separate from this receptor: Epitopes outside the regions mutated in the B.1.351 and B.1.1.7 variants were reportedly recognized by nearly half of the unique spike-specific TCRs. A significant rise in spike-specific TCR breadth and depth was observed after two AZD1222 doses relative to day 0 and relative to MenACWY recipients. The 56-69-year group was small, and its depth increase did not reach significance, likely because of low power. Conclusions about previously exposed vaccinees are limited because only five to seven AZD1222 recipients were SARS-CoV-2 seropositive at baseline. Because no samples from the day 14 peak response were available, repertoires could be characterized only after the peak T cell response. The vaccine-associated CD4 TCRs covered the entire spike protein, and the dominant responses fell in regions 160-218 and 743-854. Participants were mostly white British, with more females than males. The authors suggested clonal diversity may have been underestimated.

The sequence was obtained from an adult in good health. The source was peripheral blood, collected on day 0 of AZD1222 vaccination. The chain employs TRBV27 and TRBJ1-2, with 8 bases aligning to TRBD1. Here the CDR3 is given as CASSLSITGVSGGQGYTF. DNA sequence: TGTGCCAGCAGTTTATCGATAACTGGGGTCTCAGGGGGCCAAGGCTACACCTTC.